This is a list of T cell receptor beta chains from one sample in a study of T cell repertoires in cytomegalovirus infection. These receptors have no known antigen. One entry per CDR3 protein, called by TCRdb with MiXCR from the reads. The sample has about 100,000 distinct CDR3 sequences, roughly 41% seen once. The sample consisted of CD8+ T cells from cultured PBMCs, taken from culture after CMV antigen stimulation. These receptors were taken from a human donor in good health (CMV status not recorded). Some clones in this sample may be carry-over from other donors' samples. CDR3s include the opening cysteine and the closing phenylalanine or tryptophan. D genes are given only for firm matches. Expanded clones are given a class, and other clones once, few, many or no size at all.

j_call: TRBJ1-1; d_call: .; clone_size: many; v_call: TRBV5-6; cdr3_aa: CASSLSAWGNTEAFF; cdr3_nt: TGTGCCAGCAGCTTGTCAGCATGGGGGAACACTGAAGCTTTCTTT
j_call: TRBJ1-6; d_call: .; clone_size: few; v_call: TRBV20-1; cdr3_aa: CSARDGDSPLHF; cdr3_nt: TGCAGTGCTAGAGATGGGGATTCACCCCTCCACTTT
j_call: TRBJ1-2; d_call: .; clone_size: .; v_call: TRBV20-1; cdr3_aa: CSALNGYTF; cdr3_nt: TGCAGTGCTCTTAATGGCTACACCTTC
j_call: TRBJ1-4; d_call: .; clone_size: once; v_call: TRBV7-9; cdr3_aa: CASSLEGSNEKLFF; cdr3_nt: TGTGCCAGCAGCTTAGAAGGATCTAATGAAAAACTGTTTTTT
j_call: TRBJ2-1; d_call: .; clone_size: .; v_call: TRBV12-3/TRBV12-4; cdr3_aa: CASRENYEQFF; cdr3_nt: TGTGCCAGCAGAGAGAACTATGAGCAGTTCTTC
j_call: TRBJ2-3; d_call: .; clone_size: .; v_call: TRBV3-1; cdr3_aa: CASSHPEQGSFTDTQYF; cdr3_nt: TGTGCCAGCAGCCACCCCGAACAGGGTTCCTTCACAGATACGCAGTATTTT
j_call: TRBJ2-1; d_call: .; clone_size: few; v_call: TRBV6-1; cdr3_aa: CASSEAMGHVPITDNEQFF; cdr3_nt: TGTGCCAGCAGTGAAGCGATGGGGCACGTGCCGATTACCGACAATGAGCAGTTCTTC
j_call: TRBJ2-3; d_call: TRBD1; clone_size: .; v_call: TRBV7-6; cdr3_aa: CASRGRDRDTDTQYF; cdr3_nt: TGTGCCAGCAGGGGAAGAGACAGGGATACAGATACGCAGTATTTT
j_call: TRBJ1-6; d_call: .; clone_size: .; v_call: TRBV6-6; cdr3_aa: CAAAALPSYDSPLHF; cdr3_nt: TGTGCCGCAGCGGCCCTCCCTTCTTATGATTCACCCCTCCACTTT
j_call: TRBJ2-5; d_call: .; clone_size: few; v_call: TRBV20-1; cdr3_aa: CSATPRGVETQYF; cdr3_nt: TGCAGTGCTACACCTCGCGGGGTGGAGACCCAGTACTTC
j_call: TRBJ1-1; d_call: .; clone_size: many; v_call: TRBV5-1; cdr3_aa: CASSLAGTAIKNTEAFF; cdr3_nt: TGCGCCAGCAGCTTGGCCGGAACAGCGATAAAGAACACTGAAGCTTTCTTT
j_call: TRBJ2-1; d_call: TRBD2; clone_size: few; v_call: TRBV7-2; cdr3_aa: CASSELAGLDNEQFF; cdr3_nt: TGTGCCAGCAGCGAACTAGCGGGGTTGGACAATGAGCAGTTCTTC
j_call: TRBJ2-2; d_call: .; clone_size: .; v_call: TRBV12-3/TRBV12-4; cdr3_aa: CASSQGFTGELFF; cdr3_nt: TGTGCCAGCAGTCAGGGGTTCACCGGGGAGCTGTTTTTT
j_call: TRBJ2-7; d_call: .; clone_size: .; v_call: TRBV4-2; cdr3_aa: CASSQERGGAIYEQYF; cdr3_nt: TGTGCCAGCAGCCAAGAACGTGGGGGGGCTATCTACGAGCAGTACTTC
j_call: TRBJ1-6; d_call: .; clone_size: .; v_call: TRBV2; cdr3_aa: CAKETAGPNSPLHF; cdr3_nt: TGTGCCAAAGAAACCGCGGGGCCTAATTCACCCCTCCACTTT
j_call: TRBJ1-4; d_call: TRBD1; clone_size: .; v_call: TRBV6-8; cdr3_aa: CASSYKGAANEKLFF; cdr3_nt: TGTGCCAGCAGTTACAAGGGGGCAGCTAATGAAAAACTGTTTTTT
j_call: TRBJ2-1; d_call: .; clone_size: .; v_call: TRBV28; cdr3_aa: CASSLGQMNEQFF; cdr3_nt: TGTGCCAGCAGTTTAGGCCAGATGAATGAGCAGTTCTTC
j_call: TRBJ2-1; d_call: TRBD2; clone_size: .; v_call: TRBV12-3/TRBV12-4; cdr3_aa: CASSPLRRGGPIEQFF; cdr3_nt: TGTGCCAGCAGTCCCCTTAGGCGGGGGGGTCCGATTGAGCAGTTCTTC
j_call: TRBJ1-1; d_call: .; clone_size: few; v_call: TRBV7-8; cdr3_aa: CASSLESSGAMNTEAFF; cdr3_nt: TGTGCCAGCAGCTTAGAGTCATCAGGGGCAATGAACACTGAAGCTTTCTTT
j_call: TRBJ1-2; d_call: .; clone_size: .; v_call: TRBV5-6; cdr3_aa: CASSLMDGYTF; cdr3_nt: TGTGCCAGCAGCTTAATGGATGGCTACACCTTC
j_call: TRBJ2-1; d_call: TRBD2; clone_size: once; v_call: TRBV29-1; cdr3_aa: CSVEDRGGGGYNEQFF; cdr3_nt: TGCAGCGTTGAAGATCGGGGGGGAGGGGGCTACAATGAGCAGTTCTTC
j_call: TRBJ2-7; d_call: TRBD1; clone_size: .; v_call: TRBV2; cdr3_aa: CASSENDRGTYEQYF; cdr3_nt: TGTGCCAGCAGTGAAAATGACAGGGGTACCTACGAGCAGTACTTC
j_call: TRBJ2-7; d_call: .; clone_size: .; v_call: TRBV27; cdr3_aa: CASSQLRQAKYEQYF; cdr3_nt: TGTGCCAGCAGCCAGCTACGTCAAGCGAAGTACGAGCAGTACTTC
j_call: TRBJ2-7; d_call: TRBD2; clone_size: few; v_call: TRBV4-1; cdr3_aa: CASSLLPGLAGYEQYF; cdr3_nt: TGCGCCAGCAGCCTCCTACCGGGACTAGCGGGGTACGAGCAGTACTTC
j_call: TRBJ2-7; d_call: .; clone_size: .; v_call: TRBV11-2; cdr3_aa: CASSPKMVEQYF; cdr3_nt: TGTGCCAGCAGTCCCAAGATGGTCGAGCAGTACTTC
j_call: TRBJ2-7; d_call: .; clone_size: .; v_call: TRBV7-6; cdr3_aa: CASSPPSGGEYEQYF; cdr3_nt: TGTGCCAGCAGCCCCCCGTCGGGGGGCGAATACGAGCAGTACTTC
j_call: TRBJ1-4; d_call: TRBD1; clone_size: .; v_call: TRBV27; cdr3_aa: CASSLSATGVNEKLFF; cdr3_nt: TGTGCCAGCAGTCTGAGCGCGACAGGGGTGAATGAAAAACTGTTTTTT
j_call: TRBJ1-3; d_call: .; clone_size: .; v_call: TRBV27; cdr3_aa: CASSGQGSTGNTIYF; cdr3_nt: TGTGCCAGCAGTGGGCAGGGAAGTACTGGAAACACCATATATTTT
j_call: TRBJ1-5; d_call: .; clone_size: few; v_call: TRBV6-6; cdr3_aa: CASSPSDRNQPQHF; cdr3_nt: TGTGCCAGCAGCCCCTCGGACAGAAATCAGCCCCAGCATTTT
j_call: TRBJ1-2; d_call: .; clone_size: few; v_call: TRBV7-2; cdr3_aa: CASSSGVGDYGYTF; cdr3_nt: TGTGCCAGCAGCTCAGGGGTGGGGGACTATGGCTACACCTTC
j_call: TRBJ1-4; d_call: .; clone_size: .; v_call: TRBV7-9; cdr3_aa: CASSRTGDEKLFF; cdr3_nt: TGTGCCAGCAGCCGAACTGGGGATGAAAAACTGTTTTTT
j_call: TRBJ2-5; d_call: .; clone_size: .; v_call: TRBV6-1; cdr3_aa: CASSESVFGGQETQYF; cdr3_nt: TGTGCCAGCAGTGAATCGGTTTTCGGGGGCCAAGAGACCCAGTACTTC
j_call: TRBJ1-4; d_call: .; clone_size: .; v_call: TRBV7-9; cdr3_aa: CASSPLGGRDEKLFF; cdr3_nt: TGTGCCAGCAGCCCCCTCGGGGGTCGGGATGAAAAACTGTTTTTT
j_call: TRBJ2-3; d_call: .; clone_size: .; v_call: TRBV7-6; cdr3_aa: CASSPQGPGEHTQYF; cdr3_nt: TGTGCCAGCAGCCCTCAGGGCCCGGGGGAACATACGCAGTATTTT
j_call: TRBJ2-1; d_call: .; clone_size: .; v_call: TRBV27; cdr3_aa: CASSSGQSSYNEQFF; cdr3_nt: TGTGCCAGCAGTTCTGGACAATCCTCCTACAATGAGCAGTTCTTC
j_call: TRBJ2-1; d_call: TRBD2; clone_size: .; v_call: TRBV20-1; cdr3_aa: CSAKRRGALTNEQFF; cdr3_nt: TGCAGTGCTAAACGGCGGGGGGCTCTCACAAATGAGCAGTTCTTC
j_call: TRBJ1-1; d_call: .; clone_size: few; v_call: TRBV7-3; cdr3_aa: CASSLIPGRDEAFF; cdr3_nt: TGTGCCAGCAGCTTAATCCCGGGCAGGGATGAAGCTTTCTTT
j_call: TRBJ2-1; d_call: TRBD2; clone_size: .; v_call: TRBV27; cdr3_aa: CASSLSTSGGSNEQFF; cdr3_nt: TGTGCCAGCAGTTTATCGACTAGCGGGGGGAGCAATGAGCAGTTCTTC
j_call: TRBJ2-1; d_call: TRBD2; clone_size: few; v_call: TRBV27; cdr3_aa: CASSWGGGLNNEQFF; cdr3_nt: TGTGCCAGCAGTTGGGGCGGGGGTCTGAACAATGAGCAGTTCTTC
j_call: TRBJ2-1; d_call: .; clone_size: .; v_call: TRBV5-6; cdr3_aa: CASSSDRRGEQFF; cdr3_nt: TGTGCCAGCAGCTCGGACAGAAGGGGTGAGCAGTTCTTC